This T cell receptor beta chain was profiled in a study of cytomegalovirus exposure and HLA in healthy donors. Study-level background: Roughly 80 million unique TCRs from HLA-typed donors made up an early data release.

PCR primers comprised 60 Vbeta and 13 Jbeta primers. Generated by immunoSEQ multiplex PCR, the TCRdb table keeps only in-frame clones and is missing some. This table holds tens of thousands of clones, about four fifths found once. This clone was seen only once. The sequenced sample consisted of PBMCs. The TCR sequence derives from a man aged 45-65 years in good health and CMV-seropositive.

The CDR3 nucleotides read TGTGCCAGCACCTCCGGGACTAGAAAGGGGGGAGAGACCCAGTACTTC. This gives the protein CASTSGTRKGGETQYF. The gene calls are TRBV5-4 and TRBJ2-5; 8 bases fit TRBD2. CDR3 length: 16 residues. V dropped 6 bases and J dropped 4; count of bases not matched to a gene: 14. Germline V gene data show CDR1 as SGHNT and CDR2 as YYREEE (reference sequence).